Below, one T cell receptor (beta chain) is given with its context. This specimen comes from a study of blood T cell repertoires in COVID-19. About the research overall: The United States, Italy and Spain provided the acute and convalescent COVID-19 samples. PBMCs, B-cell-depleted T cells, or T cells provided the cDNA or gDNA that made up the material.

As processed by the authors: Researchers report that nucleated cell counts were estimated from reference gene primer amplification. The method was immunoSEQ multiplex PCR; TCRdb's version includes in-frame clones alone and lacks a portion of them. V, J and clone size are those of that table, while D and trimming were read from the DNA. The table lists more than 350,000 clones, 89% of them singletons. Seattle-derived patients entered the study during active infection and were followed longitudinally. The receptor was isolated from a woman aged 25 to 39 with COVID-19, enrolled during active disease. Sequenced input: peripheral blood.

The CDR3 nucleotides are TGTGCCAGCAGCGTTGGGCAGGGGTATTCACCCCTCCACTTT. It translates to CASSVGQGYSPLHF. The chain has TRBV9 and TRBJ1-6; perhaps TRBD1 as D (6 bases). CDR1 and CDR2 (germline): SGDLS, YYNGEE. The V and J ends lost 2 bases and 8 bases respectively, with 11 bases between them. This CDR3 has 14 residues.